This entry concerns a single TCR beta chain. Looked up from germline, CDR1 is LNHDA and CDR2 is SQIVND (reference sequence). The CDR3 runs to 14 residues. Trimming took 3 bases from V and 5 from J, leaving 13 bases between them. In the original analysis: By means of reference gene primer amplification, nucleated cell counts were estimated. Only in-frame clones appear in the TCRdb table, and some are missing; sequencing was by immunoSEQ multiplex PCR. Clone size and the V and J calls come from that table; the DNA yielded D and trimming. The repertoire has 150,000 to 200,000 clones, 79% of them found once; the top ten carry 19%. This sample stems from a study of blood T cell repertoires in COVID-19. Study summary: Cohort 3 donors were reported recovered after two negative PCRs, clearance, or symptom resolution. Samples taken during acute and convalescent COVID-19 were collected in the United States, Italy and Spain.

The clonotype was recovered from a woman between 70 and 85 years old in a cohort exposed to, infected with or recovered from COVID-19 (not recorded which). The chain links TRBV19 to TRBJ2-5; tentative D call: TRBD2 (6 bases). Sequencing was done on a sample of PBMCs or T cells enriched from blood (not recorded which). The CDR3 DNA reads TGTGCCAGTAGTATGAGGCTAGCGCGCGAGACCCAGTACTTC. It yields the protein CASSMRLARETQYF.